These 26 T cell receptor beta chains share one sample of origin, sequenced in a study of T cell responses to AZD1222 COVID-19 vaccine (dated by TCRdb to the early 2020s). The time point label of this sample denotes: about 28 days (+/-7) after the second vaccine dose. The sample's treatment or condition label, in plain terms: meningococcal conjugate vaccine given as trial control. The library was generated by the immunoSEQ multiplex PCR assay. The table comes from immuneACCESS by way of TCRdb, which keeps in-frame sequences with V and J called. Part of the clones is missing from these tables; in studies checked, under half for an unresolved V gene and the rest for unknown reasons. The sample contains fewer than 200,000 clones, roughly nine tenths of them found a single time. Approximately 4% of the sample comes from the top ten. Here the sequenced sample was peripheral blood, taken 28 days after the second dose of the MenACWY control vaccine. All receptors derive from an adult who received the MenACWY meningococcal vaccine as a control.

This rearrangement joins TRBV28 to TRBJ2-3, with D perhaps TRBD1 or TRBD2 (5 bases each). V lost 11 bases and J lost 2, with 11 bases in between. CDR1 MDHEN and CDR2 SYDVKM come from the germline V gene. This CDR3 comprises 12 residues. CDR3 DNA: TGTGCCGCCGAGGGGAACACAGATACGCAGTATTTT. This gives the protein CAAEGNTDTQYF.

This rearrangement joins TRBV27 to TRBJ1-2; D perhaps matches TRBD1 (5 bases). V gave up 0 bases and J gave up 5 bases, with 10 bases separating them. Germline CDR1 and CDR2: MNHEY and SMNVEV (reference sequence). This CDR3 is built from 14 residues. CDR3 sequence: CASSLSGVDYGYTF. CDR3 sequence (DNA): TGTGCCAGCAGTTTATCGGGGGTTGATTATGGCTACACCTTC.

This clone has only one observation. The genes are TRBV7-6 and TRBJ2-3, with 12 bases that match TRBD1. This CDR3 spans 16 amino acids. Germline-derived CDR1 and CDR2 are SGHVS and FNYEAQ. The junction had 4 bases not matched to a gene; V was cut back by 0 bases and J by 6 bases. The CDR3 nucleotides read TGTGCCAGCAGCTTAGCGACGGGACAGGGGGCGGATACGCAGTATTTT. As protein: CASSLATGQGADTQYF.

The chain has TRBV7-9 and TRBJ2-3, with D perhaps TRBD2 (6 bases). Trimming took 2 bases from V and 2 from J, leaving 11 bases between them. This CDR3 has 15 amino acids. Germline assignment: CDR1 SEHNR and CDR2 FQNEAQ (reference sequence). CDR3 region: CASSLRADYTDTQYF. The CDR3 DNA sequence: TGTGCCAGCAGCTTACGAGCGGACTACACAGATACGCAGTATTTT.

The CDR3 DNA follows: TGTGCCACCAGTGATTTAAGGACAGCCGGTAATCATAGCAATCAGCCCCAGCATTTT. This encodes CATSDLRTAGNHSNQPQHF. J is TRBJ1-5 and V is TRBV24-1; D is possibly TRBD1 (6 bases). V dropped 1 base and J dropped 0 bases, with 18 bases sitting between them. The germline V gene has CDR1 KGHDR and CDR2 SFDVKD. The CDR3 has 19 amino acids.

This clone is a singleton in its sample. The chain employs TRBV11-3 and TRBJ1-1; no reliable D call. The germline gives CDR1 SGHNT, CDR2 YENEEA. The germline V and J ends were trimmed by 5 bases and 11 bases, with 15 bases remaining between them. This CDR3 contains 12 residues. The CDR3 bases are TGTGCCAGCAGCCTCTTGAAGGCAGAGGCTTTCTTT. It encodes CASSLLKAEAFF.

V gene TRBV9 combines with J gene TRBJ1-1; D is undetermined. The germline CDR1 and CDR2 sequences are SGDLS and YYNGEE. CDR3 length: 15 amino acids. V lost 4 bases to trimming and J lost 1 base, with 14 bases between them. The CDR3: CASSPLGRTNTEAFF. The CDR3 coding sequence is TGTGCCAGCAGCCCCCTCGGGCGGACGAACACTGAAGCTTTCTTT.

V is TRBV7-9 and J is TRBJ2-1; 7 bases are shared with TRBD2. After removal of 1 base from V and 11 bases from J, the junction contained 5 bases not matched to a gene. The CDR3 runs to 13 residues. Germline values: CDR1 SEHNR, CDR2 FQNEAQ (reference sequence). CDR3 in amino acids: CASSLGGLKKQFF. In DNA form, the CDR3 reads TGTGCCAGCAGCTTAGGGGGACTAAAGAAGCAGTTCTTC.

This CDR3 reads CASSESGTWEQFF. The CDR3 coding sequence is TGCGCCAGCAGTGAGTCAGGGACCTGGGAGCAGTTCTTC. The chain couples TRBV10-1 to TRBJ2-1; D may be TRBD1 or TRBD2 (5 bases each). V gave up 0 bases and J gave up 10 bases, with 10 bases separating them. CDR1 is WNHNN, CDR2 SYGVQD, per germline (reference sequence). The CDR3 is 13 residues long.

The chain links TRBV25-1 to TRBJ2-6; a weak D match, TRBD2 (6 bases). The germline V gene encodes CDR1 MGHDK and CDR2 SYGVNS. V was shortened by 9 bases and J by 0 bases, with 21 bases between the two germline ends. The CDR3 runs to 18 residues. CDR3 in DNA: TGTGCCAGTTCACTCTTAGGAGGGAGTAGCTCTGGGGCCAACGTCCTGACTTTC. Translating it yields CASSLLGGSSSGANVLTF.

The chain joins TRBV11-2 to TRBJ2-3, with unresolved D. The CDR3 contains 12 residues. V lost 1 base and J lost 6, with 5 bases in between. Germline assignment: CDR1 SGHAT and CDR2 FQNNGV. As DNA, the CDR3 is TGTGCCAGCAGCTTAGGGTCTGATACGCAGTATTTT. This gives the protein CASSLGSDTQYF.

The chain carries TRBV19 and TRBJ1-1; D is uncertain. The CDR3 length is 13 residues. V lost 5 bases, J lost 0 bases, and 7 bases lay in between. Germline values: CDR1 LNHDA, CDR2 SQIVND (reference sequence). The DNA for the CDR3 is TGTGCCAGTAGTTCCTCGTTGAACACTGAAGCTTTCTTT. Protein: CASSSSLNTEAFF.

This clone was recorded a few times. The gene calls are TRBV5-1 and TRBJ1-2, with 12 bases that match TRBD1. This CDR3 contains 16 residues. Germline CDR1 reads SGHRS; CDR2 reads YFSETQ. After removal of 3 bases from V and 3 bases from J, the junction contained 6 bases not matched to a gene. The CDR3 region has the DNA TGCGCCAGCAGCTCCCAAGGGACAGGGGGCGACTATGGCTACACCTTC. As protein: CASSSQGTGGDYGYTF. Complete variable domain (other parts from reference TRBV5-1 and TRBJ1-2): KAGVTQTPRYLIKTRGQQVTLSCSPISGHRSVSWYQQTPGQGLQFLFEYFSETQRNKGNFPGRFSGRQFSNSRSEMNVSTLELGDSALYLCASSSQGTGGDYGYTFGSGTRLTVV.

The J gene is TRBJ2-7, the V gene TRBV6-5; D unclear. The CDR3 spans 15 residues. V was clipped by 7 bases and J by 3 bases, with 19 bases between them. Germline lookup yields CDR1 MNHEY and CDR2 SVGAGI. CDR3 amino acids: CASTDTRAGLYEQYF. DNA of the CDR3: TGTGCCAGCACCGACACCCGTGCAGGCCTCTACGAGCAGTACTTC.

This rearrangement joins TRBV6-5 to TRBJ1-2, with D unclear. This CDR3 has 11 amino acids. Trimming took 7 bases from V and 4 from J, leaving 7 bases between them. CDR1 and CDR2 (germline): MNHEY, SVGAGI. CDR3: CASMSGYGYTF. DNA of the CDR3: TGTGCCAGCATGAGCGGCTATGGCTACACCTTC.

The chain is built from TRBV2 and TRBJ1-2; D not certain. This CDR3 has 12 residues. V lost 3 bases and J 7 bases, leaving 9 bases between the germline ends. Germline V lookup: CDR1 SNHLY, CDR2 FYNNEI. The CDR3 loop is CASSEMEGGYTF. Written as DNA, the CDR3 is TGTGCCAGCAGTGAGATGGAGGGTGGCTACACCTTC.

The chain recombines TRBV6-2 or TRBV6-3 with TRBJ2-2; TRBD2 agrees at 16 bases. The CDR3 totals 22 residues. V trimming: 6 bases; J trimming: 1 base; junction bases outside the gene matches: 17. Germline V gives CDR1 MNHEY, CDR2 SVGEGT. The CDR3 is CASSRRTRSGLAGGWNTGELFF. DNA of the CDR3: TGTGCCAGCAGCCGTCGAACGCGCTCGGGACTAGCGGGAGGGTGGAACACCGGGGAGCTGTTTTTT.

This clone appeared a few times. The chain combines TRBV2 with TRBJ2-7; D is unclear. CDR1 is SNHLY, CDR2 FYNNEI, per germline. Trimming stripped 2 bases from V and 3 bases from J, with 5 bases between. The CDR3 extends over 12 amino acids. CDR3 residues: CASSELGYEQYF. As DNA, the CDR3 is TGTGCCAGCAGTGAACTAGGCTACGAGCAGTACTTC.

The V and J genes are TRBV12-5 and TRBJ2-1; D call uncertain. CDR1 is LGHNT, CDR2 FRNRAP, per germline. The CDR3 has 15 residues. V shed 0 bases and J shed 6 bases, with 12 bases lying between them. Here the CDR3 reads CASGLVDGAPNEQFF. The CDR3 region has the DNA TGTGCTAGTGGTTTGGTAGACGGCGCCCCCAATGAGCAGTTCTTC.

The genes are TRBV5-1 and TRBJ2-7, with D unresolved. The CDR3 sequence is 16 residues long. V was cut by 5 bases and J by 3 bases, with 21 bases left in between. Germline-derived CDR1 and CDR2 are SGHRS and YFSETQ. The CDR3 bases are TGCGCCAGCAGTCTTACCCCGGACCTACCAGGCTACGAGCAGTACTTC. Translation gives CASSLTPDLPGYEQYF.

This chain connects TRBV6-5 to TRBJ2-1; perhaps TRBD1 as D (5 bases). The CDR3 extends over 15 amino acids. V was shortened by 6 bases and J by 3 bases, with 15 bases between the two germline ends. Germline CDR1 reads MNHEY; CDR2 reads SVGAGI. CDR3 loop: CASSRLGDVYNEQFF. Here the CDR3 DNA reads TGTGCCAGCAGCCGTCTAGGGGATGTCTACAATGAGCAGTTCTTC.

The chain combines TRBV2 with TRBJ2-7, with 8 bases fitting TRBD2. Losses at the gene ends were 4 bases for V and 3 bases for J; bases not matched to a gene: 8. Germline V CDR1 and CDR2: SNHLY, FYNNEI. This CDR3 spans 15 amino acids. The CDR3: CASSAQTSGSYEQYF. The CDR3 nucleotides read TGTGCCAGCAGTGCCCAGACCAGCGGGAGCTACGAGCAGTACTTC.

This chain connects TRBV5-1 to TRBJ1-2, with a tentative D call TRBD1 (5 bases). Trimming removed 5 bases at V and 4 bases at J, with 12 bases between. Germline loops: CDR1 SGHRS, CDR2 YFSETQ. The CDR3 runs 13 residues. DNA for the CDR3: TGCGCCAGCAGAGGCGGGCAGGGCTATGGCTACACCTTC. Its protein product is CASRGGQGYGYTF.

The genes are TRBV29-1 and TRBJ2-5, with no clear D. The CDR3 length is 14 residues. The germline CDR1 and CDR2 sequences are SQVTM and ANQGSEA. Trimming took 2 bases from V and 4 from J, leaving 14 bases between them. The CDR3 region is CSVEPHGPGETQYF. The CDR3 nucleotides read TGCAGCGTTGAACCTCACGGACCAGGAGAGACCCAGTACTTC.

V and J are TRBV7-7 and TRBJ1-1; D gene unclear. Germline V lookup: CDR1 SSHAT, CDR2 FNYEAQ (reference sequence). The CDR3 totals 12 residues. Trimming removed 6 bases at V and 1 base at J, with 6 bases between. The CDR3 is CASRDENTEAFF. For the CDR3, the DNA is TGTGCCAGCAGGGACGAGAACACTGAAGCTTTCTTT. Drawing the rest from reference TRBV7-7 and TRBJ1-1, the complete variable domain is GAGVSQSPRYKVTKRGQDVTLRCDPISSHATLYWYQQALGQGPEFLTYFNYEAQPDKSGLPSDRFSAERPEGSISTLTIQRTEQRDSAMYRCASRDENTEAFFGQGTRLTVV.

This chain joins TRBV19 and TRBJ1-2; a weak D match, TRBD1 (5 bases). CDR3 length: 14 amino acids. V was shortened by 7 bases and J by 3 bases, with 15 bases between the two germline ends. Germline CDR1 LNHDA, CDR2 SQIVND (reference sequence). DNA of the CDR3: TGTGCCAGTACCCACGGCCCGGGGGACTATGGCTACACCTTC. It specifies CASTHGPGDYGYTF.